The 20 T cell receptor beta chains reported below all come from one sample, sequenced in a study of cytomegalovirus exposure and HLA in healthy donors. Primers included in the PCR were 60 Vbeta and 13 Jbeta primers. Here immunoSEQ multiplex PCR was the method, and the copy in TCRdb shows in-frame clones only, minus some. The sample holds about 150,000 clones, over 65% seen once. The sample taken for sequencing was PBMCs. The receptors originated from a man aged 25-45 years in good health and CMV-seronegative.

In DNA form, the CDR3 reads TGTGCCAGCAGTCGTGGAGGGGCGAACACCGGGGAGCTGTTTTTT. It codes for CASSRGGANTGELFF. The chain employs TRBV28 and TRBJ2-2; D possibly corresponds to TRBD2 (6 bases). CDR3 length equals 15 residues. V shed 5 bases and J shed 0 bases, with 10 bases lying between them. Germline CDR1 is MDHEN and CDR2 is SYDVKM.

The chain recombines TRBV6-1 with TRBJ1-3; the D gene is possibly TRBD1 (6 bases). In germline, CDR1 is MNHNS, CDR2 SASEGT. The germline V and J ends were trimmed by 5 bases and 3 bases, with 8 bases remaining between them. This CDR3 region has 13 residues. CDR3 loop: CASSRGSGNTIYF. In DNA form, the CDR3 reads TGTGCCAGCAGTAGGGGGAGTGGAAACACCATATATTTT.

The J gene is TRBJ2-1, the V gene TRBV5-6; the D is unclear. This CDR3 spans 11 amino acids. Between the trimmed V and J ends, which lost 6 bases and 10 bases, there was a span of 11 bases. Germline V gene data show CDR1 as SGHDT and CDR2 as YYEEEE. Here the CDR3 reads CASIISGEQFF. CDR3 bases: TGTGCCAGCATCATCTCAGGCGAGCAGTTCTTC.

The chain carries TRBV6-5 and TRBJ1-1; no reliable D call. The CDR3 is 15 amino acids. Trimming pared 8 bases from V and 1 base from J, leaving 17 bases between. Germline CDR1 reads MNHEY; CDR2 reads SVGAGI. Here the CDR3 reads CASSPGGSGNTEAFF. The CDR3, as DNA: TGTGCCAGCTCCCCGGGAGGGAGTGGGAACACTGAAGCTTTCTTT.

This chain connects TRBV7-3 to TRBJ1-1; TRBD1 might be the D (6 bases). The length of the CDR3 is 13 residues. CDR1 and CDR2 from the germline V gene are SGHTA and FQGTGA. The V and J ends lost 5 bases and 11 bases respectively, with 18 bases between them. CDR3 amino acids: CASSARGTEGAFF. DNA for the CDR3: TGTGCCAGCAGCGCCAGGGGAACCGAGGGCGCTTTCTTT.

The rearrangement uses TRBV2 and TRBJ2-7; tentatively, D is TRBD1 (6 bases). This CDR3 region has 15 residues. Germline V CDR1 and CDR2: SNHLY, FYNNEI. V lost 1 base, J lost 7 bases, and 17 bases lay in between. DNA of the CDR3: TGTGCCAGCAGTGAAGTCCAGGGGAGTCGAGGGGAGCAGTACTTC. Protein sequence: CASSEVQGSRGEQYF.

This rearrangement joins TRBV27 to TRBJ2-7, with TRBD2 as a possible D gene (5 bases). Deletions cut 3 bases from V and 0 bases from J, with 12 bases between. The V gene's germline CDR1 is MNHEY and CDR2 SMNVEV (reference sequence). CDR3 length equals 15 residues. The CDR3, as DNA: TGTGCCAGCAGTTTGTCGGGGAGAAGCTCCTACGAGCAGTACTTC. Protein: CASSLSGRSSYEQYF.

The sample holds a few counts of this clone. The chain has TRBV29-1 and TRBJ2-1; 9 nucleotides line up with TRBD2. In germline, CDR1 is SQVTM, CDR2 ANQGSEA. This CDR3 is built from 14 residues. The junction had 6 bases not matched to a gene; V was cut back by 7 bases and J by 2 bases. The CDR3 is CSDRTSEPYNEQFF. CDR3 coding DNA: TGCAGCGACCGGACTAGCGAGCCCTACAATGAGCAGTTCTTC.

The V call is TRBV5-1, the J call TRBJ2-3, with D possibly matching TRBD1 (5 bases). The length of the CDR3 is 14 residues. V lost 0 bases and J lost 4, with 9 bases in between. Germline V gene lookup returns CDR1 SGHRS and CDR2 YFSETQ. The CDR3 here is CASSLEGYADTQYF. As DNA, the CDR3 is TGCGCCAGCAGCTTGGAGGGGTACGCAGATACGCAGTATTTT.

The chain couples TRBV7-7 to TRBJ2-1; perhaps TRBD2 as D (6 bases). V shed 2 bases and J shed 2 bases, with 13 bases lying between them. CDR1 is SSHAT and CDR2 is FNYEAQ in the germline V gene (reference sequence). This CDR3 contains 16 residues. DNA for the CDR3: TGTGCCAGCAGCTTAACCGCGGCGGGGACCTACAATGAGCAGTTCTTC. This gives the protein CASSLTAAGTYNEQFF.

This clone was detected only a few times. This sequence joins TRBV6-5 and TRBJ2-1, with 7 bases that match TRBD2. There are 14 residues in the CDR3. The V and J ends lost 6 bases and 2 bases, in that order; junction bases with no gene match: 4. Per the germline V gene, CDR1 is MNHEY and CDR2 is SVGAGI. In DNA form, the CDR3 reads TGTGCCAGCAGCCGCCGGGAGGCCTACAATGAGCAGTTCTTC. It yields the protein CASSRREAYNEQFF.

This clone was seen more than once but under ten times. The chain joins TRBV4-2 to TRBJ1-3; no reliable D call. The ends were cut back, 0 bases at V and 0 bases at J, with 9 bases in the middle. Germline assignment: CDR1 LGHNA and CDR2 YNFKEQ. CDR3 length: 16 amino acids. CDR3: CASSQETVFSGNTIYF. The CDR3 DNA follows: TGTGCCAGCAGCCAAGAAACGGTCTTCTCTGGAAACACCATATATTTT.

V and J are TRBV18 and TRBJ2-1, with TRBD2 identical over 11 bases. J lost 7 bases, V lost 2 bases, and 4 bases had no gene match. There are 15 residues in the CDR3. Germline CDR1 reads KGHSH; CDR2 reads LQKENI. The CDR3 DNA sequence: TGTGCCAGCTCACCAGATAGCGGGGGGGCGAATGAGCAGTTCTTC. This gives the protein CASSPDSGGANEQFF.

V is TRBV7-2 and J is TRBJ1-1; a weak D match, TRBD1 (6 bases). This CDR3 is built from 13 residues. The ends were cut back, 6 bases at V and 4 bases at J, with 12 bases in the middle. Germline lookup yields CDR1 SGHTA and CDR2 FQGNSA. The CDR3 bases are TGTGCCAGCAGTTGGGGAGGGGGCACTGAAGCTTTCTTT. Protein: CASSWGGGTEAFF.

This clone came up once. The chain recombines TRBV14 with TRBJ2-5; D is possibly TRBD2 (6 bases). Germline CDR1 is SGHDN and CDR2 is FVKESK. The CDR3 loop spans 16 amino acids. Trimming removed 3 bases from V and 2 bases from J, with 16 bases in between. The CDR3 DNA reads as TGTGCCAGCAGCCAGAAAACTAGCTATGTACAAGAGACCCAGTACTTC. This encodes CASSQKTSYVQETQYF.

This clone was seen a single time. The chain has TRBV7-2 and TRBJ1-5; no definite D call. V was pared by 4 bases and J by 0 bases, with 10 bases between. From germline, CDR1 is SGHTA and CDR2 FQGNSA. The CDR3 runs 15 residues. The CDR3 sequence: CASSSQSYSNQPQHF. The CDR3 DNA follows: TGTGCCAGCAGCTCTCAGTCTTATAGCAATCAGCCCCAGCATTTT.

The rearrangement joins TRBV7-2 to TRBJ1-2; D ambiguous. Germline CDR1 reads SGHTA; CDR2 reads FQGNSA. The CDR3 length is 13 residues. V lost 0 bases and J 9 bases, leaving 11 bases between the germline ends. CDR3 nucleotide sequence: TGTGCCAGCAGCTTAGCGATACAGAAGAGCTACACCTTC. Its translation is CASSLAIQKSYTF.

The chain joins TRBV7-8 to TRBJ1-1; D is undetermined. The CDR3 is made up of 14 amino acids. Trimming stripped 5 bases from V and 1 base from J, with 11 bases between. CDR1 is SGHVS and CDR2 is FQNEAQ in the germline V gene. The CDR3 loop reads CASSRRSGNTEAFF. As DNA, the CDR3 is TGTGCCAGCAGCCGAAGATCCGGGAACACTGAAGCTTTCTTT.

The chain combines TRBV2 with TRBJ2-7; 9 positions agree with TRBD2. Trimming took 1 base from V and 3 from J; bases not matched to a gene: 4. The CDR3 contains 15 residues. Germline V CDR1 and CDR2: SNHLY, FYNNEI. CDR3 residues: CASSEGSGGIYEQYF. In DNA, the CDR3 is TGTGCCAGCAGTGAAGGGAGCGGGGGGATCTACGAGCAGTACTTC.

The chain joins TRBV7-2 to TRBJ1-1, with 8 bases aligning to TRBD1. The CDR3 has 14 residues. V was clipped by 6 bases and J by 4 bases; unmatched bases: 7. The germline CDR1 and CDR2 sequences are SGHTA and FQGNSA. The CDR3 bases are TGTGCCAGCAGGACCTTCAGGGGGCCCACTGAAGCTTTCTTT. It encodes CASRTFRGPTEAFF.